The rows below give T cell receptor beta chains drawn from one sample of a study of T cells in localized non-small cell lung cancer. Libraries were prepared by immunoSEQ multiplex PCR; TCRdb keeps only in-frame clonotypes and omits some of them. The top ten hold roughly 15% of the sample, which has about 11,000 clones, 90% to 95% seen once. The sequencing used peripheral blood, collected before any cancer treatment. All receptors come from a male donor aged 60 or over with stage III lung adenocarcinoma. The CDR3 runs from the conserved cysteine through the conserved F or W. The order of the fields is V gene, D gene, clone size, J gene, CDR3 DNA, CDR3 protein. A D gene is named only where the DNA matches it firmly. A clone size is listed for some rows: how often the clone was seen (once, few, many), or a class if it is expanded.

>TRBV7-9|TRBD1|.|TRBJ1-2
TGTGCCAGCAGTTCCACCGGGACAGGGGAGAAAGGCTACACCTTC
CASSSTGTGEKGYTF
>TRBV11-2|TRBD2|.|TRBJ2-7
TGTGCCAGCAGCTTAGCGGGCGGGAGTAAGGTCGAGCAGTACTTC
CASSLAGGSKVEQYF
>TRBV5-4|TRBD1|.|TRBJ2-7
TGTGCCAGCAGCCCGTCGACAGGGATTGACTACGAGCAGTACTTC
CASSPSTGIDYEQYF
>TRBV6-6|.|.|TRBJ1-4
TGTGCCAGCAGTCGCCAGATCTCCCCAACTAATGAAAAACTGTTTTTT
CASSRQISPTNEKLFF
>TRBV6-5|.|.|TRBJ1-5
TGTGCCAGCAGGACGGGGACTGCGGCCCAGCATTTT
CASRTGTAAQHF
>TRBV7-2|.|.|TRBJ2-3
TGTGCCAGCAGCCTCCCGGGCGGGACGGCAGATACGCAGTATTTT
CASSLPGGTADTQYF
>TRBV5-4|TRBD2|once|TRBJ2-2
TGTGCCAGCAGCTTGAAACTAGCGGGGACCGGGGAGCTGTTTTTT
CASSLKLAGTGELFF
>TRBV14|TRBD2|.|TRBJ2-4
TGTGCCAGCAGCCAAGATCAAGGGCTGGGAGGGGAGGATGGCATTCAGTACTTC
CASSQDQGLGGEDGIQYF
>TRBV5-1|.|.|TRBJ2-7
TGCGCCAGCAGCGAGACTCGATCCTACGAGCAGTACTTC
CASSETRSYEQYF
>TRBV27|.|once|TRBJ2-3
TGTGCCAGCAGTCCCACCCAGGCAGATACGCAGTATTTT
CASSPTQADTQYF
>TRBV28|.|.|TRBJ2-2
TGTGCCAGCACCCTTTACAGGGTTAGGGCCGGGGAGCTGTTTTTT
CASTLYRVRAGELFF
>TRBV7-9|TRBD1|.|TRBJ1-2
TGTGCCAGCAGCTTAGAAGGAGGGGGCTATAATGGCTACACCTTC
CASSLEGGGYNGYTF
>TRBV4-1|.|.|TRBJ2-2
TGCGCCAGCAGACCCGCGAGTAGTACCGGGGAGCTGTTTTTT
CASRPASSTGELFF
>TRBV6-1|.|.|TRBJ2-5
TGTGCCAGCAGTGAAGCGCCAGGGAAGCAAGAGACCCAGTACTTC
CASSEAPGKQETQYF
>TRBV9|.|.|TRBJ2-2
TGTGCCAGCAGCGTAGGCTCGACCGGGGAGCTGTTTTTT
CASSVGSTGELFF
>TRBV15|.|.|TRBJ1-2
TGTGCCACCAGCAGAGGCTATGGCTACACCTTC
CATSRGYGYTF
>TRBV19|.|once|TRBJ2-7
TGTGCCAGTAGTATAGAAAGTCGGGGGGCCTCCTACGAGCAGTACTTC
CASSIESRGASYEQYF
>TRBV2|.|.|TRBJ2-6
TGTGCCAGCAGCCGTGGACTGCGGACAAGGGGTGGGGCCAACGTCCTGACTTTC
CASSRGLRTRGGANVLTF
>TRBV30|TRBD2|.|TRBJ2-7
TGTGCCTGGGGGGGAGGGAACACCTACGAGCAGTACTTC
CAWGGGNTYEQYF
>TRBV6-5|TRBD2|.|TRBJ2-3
TGTGCCAGCAGTTACGGGGTACTAGCGGGAGGTACGCAGTATTTT
CASSYGVLAGGTQYF
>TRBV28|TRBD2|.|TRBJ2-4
TGTGCCAGCAGTCGTGGGAGGGCCTCCAAAAACATTCAGTACTTC
CASSRGRASKNIQYF
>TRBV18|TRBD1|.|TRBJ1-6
TGTGCCAGCTCCCGGGACAGGGGTGATTCACCCCTCCACTTT
CASSRDRGDSPLHF
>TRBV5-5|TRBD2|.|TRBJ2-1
TGTGCCAGCAGCCCCGGACTAGCGGATACCTACAATGAGCAGTTCTTC
CASSPGLADTYNEQFF
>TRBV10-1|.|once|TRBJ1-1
TGCGCCAGCAGTGGGGGGGGGCGAACTGAAGCTTTCTTT
CASSGGGRTEAFF
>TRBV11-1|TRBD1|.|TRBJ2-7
TGTGCCAGCAGCCCCCGACAGGGTCCTTCCTACGAGCAGTACTTC
CASSPRQGPSYEQYF
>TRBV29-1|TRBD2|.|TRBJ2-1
TGCAGCGTTGGGTCGGCGGGAGGATCCTACAATGAGCAGTTCTTC
CSVGSAGGSYNEQFF
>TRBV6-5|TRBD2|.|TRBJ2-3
TGTGCCAGCAAGCGAGCGGGAGTCTCCACAGATACGCAGTATTTT
CASKRAGVSTDTQYF
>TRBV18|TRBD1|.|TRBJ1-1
TGTGCCAGCTCAGGGGGGACAGCCTTGAGGACTGAAGCTTTCTTT
CASSGGTALRTEAFF
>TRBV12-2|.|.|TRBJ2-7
TGTGCAAGTCGGGAAACTAGCGGGGGGTCCTACGAGCAGTACTTC
CASRETSGGSYEQYF
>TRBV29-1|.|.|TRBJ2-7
TGCAGCGTTGCGAGCGGAAGCTACGAGCAGTACTTC
CSVASGSYEQYF
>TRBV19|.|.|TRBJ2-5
TGTGCCAGTAGCCCCGGGGTAAGAGAGACCCAGTACTTC
CASSPGVRETQYF
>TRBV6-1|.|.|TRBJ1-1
TGTGCCAGCAGTTTGAGGATCTTAGGAGACACTGAAGCTTTCTTT
CASSLRILGDTEAFF
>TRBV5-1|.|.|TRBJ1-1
TGCGCCAGCAGCTTGAATTTTGGACAGAACACTGAAGCTTTCTTT
CASSLNFGQNTEAFF
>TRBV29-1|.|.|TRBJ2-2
TGCAGCGCAACAGGCGCCGGGGAGCTGTTTTTT
CSATGAGELFF
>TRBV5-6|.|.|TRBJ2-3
TGTGCCAGCAGCCAAGACGGAGTGCAGTATTTT
CASSQDGVQYF
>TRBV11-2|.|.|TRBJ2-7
TGTGCCAGCAGCTTCGGAGTCGGTTACGAGCAGTACTTC
CASSFGVGYEQYF
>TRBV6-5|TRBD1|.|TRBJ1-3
TGTGCCAGCAGCGGTACAGGGGGGTCTGGAAACACCATATATTTT
CASSGTGGSGNTIYF
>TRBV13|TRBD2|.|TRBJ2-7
TGTGCCAGCAGTGAGGGACTAGCGGGATACGAGCAGTACTTC
CASSEGLAGYEQYF
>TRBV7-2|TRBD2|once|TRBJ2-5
TGTGCCAGCAGCTTAGGGGGGGGTGGCCAAGAGACCCAGTACTTC
CASSLGGGGQETQYF
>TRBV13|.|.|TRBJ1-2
TGTGCCAGCAGGTCCGCAGGGACCCTTAACTATGGCTACACCTTC
CASRSAGTLNYGYTF
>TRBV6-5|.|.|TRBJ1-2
TGTGCCAGCAGTACTAACTATGGCTACACCTTC
CASSTNYGYTF
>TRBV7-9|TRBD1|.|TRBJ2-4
TGTGCCAGCAGCTTAGCGGAAGTCTTGGGACAGTTGTACTTC
CASSLAEVLGQLYF
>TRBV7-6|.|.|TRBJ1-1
TGTGCCAGCAGCCAAAAACAGGGAACTGAAGCTTTCTTT
CASSQKQGTEAFF